The TCR beta chain described here comes from a study of blood T cell repertoires in COVID-19. Study information: PBMCs, B-cell-depleted T cells, or T cells provided the cDNA or gDNA that made up the material.

The sample holds one count of this clone. Assignment of participants to cohorts was predicated upon participant-reported clinical history. Cohort 3 donors counted as recovered after two negative PCRs, clearance, or resolved symptoms. Methods used by the authors: Using reference gene primer amplification, nucleated cell counts were estimated. Profiled with immunoSEQ multiplex PCR; TCRdb holds only in-frame clones, not every one. V, J and clone size are taken as reported in that table, and D and trimming were inferred from the DNA itself. The data show 200,000 to 250,000 clones, over 65% seen once. This sequence was found in a woman aged 55-70 years who had recovered from COVID-19. Sequencing was carried out using PBMCs or T cells enriched from blood (not recorded which).

The CDR3 DNA is TGCGCCAGCAGCCTGGGGGCCGAGGACAAACTGTTTTTT. This codes for CASSLGAEDKLFF. This chain uses TRBV4-3 with TRBJ1-4, with D possibly matching TRBD1 (6 bases). Germline values: CDR1 LGHNA, CDR2 YSLEER. The CDR3 extends over 13 amino acids. With 4 bases removed from V and 11 bases from J, the gap between germline ends came to 14 bases.